The T cell receptor (delta chain) under discussion was sequenced for a study of Vδ1+ human thymocytes. Notes on the study in general: Thymic TRG and TRD repertoires appeared highly polyclonal, with Gaussian CDR3 length distributions. Around 20% of thymic delta-chain sequences were Vdelta2, with few Vdelta3, unlike blood Vdelta1+ controls.

RNA was extracted from the cells and then reverse transcribed. The CDR3 regions were amplified by multiplex PCR from V-gene primers to a constant-region primer. TCRdb called clones from the multiplex PCR reads again using CATT. The data hold 25,000 to 30,000 delta-chain clones, with more than 6% observed a single time. This CDR3 is 19 amino acids long. The V end lost 3 bases, the J end lost 0 bases, and 23 bases lay between the germline ends. In germline, CDR1 is TSWWSYY, CDR2 QGS. As regards this clone: Antigen specificity is unknown.

Sequenced material: Vdelta1+ gamma-delta thymocytes from the thymus. Subset specified: FACS-sorted CD3+ TCRalphabeta- TCRVdelta1+ TCRVdelta2- thymocytes. The receptor was derived from a girl in the first two years of life who had congenital heart surgery. The genes are TRDV1 and TRDJ1, with a possible D match to TRDD3 (6 bases). The CDR3 DNA reads as TGTGCTCTTGGGGAGGGCGTCCCCTGGGGAGACCCGTACACCGATAAACTCATCTTT. Its translation is CALGEGVPWGDPYTDKLIF.